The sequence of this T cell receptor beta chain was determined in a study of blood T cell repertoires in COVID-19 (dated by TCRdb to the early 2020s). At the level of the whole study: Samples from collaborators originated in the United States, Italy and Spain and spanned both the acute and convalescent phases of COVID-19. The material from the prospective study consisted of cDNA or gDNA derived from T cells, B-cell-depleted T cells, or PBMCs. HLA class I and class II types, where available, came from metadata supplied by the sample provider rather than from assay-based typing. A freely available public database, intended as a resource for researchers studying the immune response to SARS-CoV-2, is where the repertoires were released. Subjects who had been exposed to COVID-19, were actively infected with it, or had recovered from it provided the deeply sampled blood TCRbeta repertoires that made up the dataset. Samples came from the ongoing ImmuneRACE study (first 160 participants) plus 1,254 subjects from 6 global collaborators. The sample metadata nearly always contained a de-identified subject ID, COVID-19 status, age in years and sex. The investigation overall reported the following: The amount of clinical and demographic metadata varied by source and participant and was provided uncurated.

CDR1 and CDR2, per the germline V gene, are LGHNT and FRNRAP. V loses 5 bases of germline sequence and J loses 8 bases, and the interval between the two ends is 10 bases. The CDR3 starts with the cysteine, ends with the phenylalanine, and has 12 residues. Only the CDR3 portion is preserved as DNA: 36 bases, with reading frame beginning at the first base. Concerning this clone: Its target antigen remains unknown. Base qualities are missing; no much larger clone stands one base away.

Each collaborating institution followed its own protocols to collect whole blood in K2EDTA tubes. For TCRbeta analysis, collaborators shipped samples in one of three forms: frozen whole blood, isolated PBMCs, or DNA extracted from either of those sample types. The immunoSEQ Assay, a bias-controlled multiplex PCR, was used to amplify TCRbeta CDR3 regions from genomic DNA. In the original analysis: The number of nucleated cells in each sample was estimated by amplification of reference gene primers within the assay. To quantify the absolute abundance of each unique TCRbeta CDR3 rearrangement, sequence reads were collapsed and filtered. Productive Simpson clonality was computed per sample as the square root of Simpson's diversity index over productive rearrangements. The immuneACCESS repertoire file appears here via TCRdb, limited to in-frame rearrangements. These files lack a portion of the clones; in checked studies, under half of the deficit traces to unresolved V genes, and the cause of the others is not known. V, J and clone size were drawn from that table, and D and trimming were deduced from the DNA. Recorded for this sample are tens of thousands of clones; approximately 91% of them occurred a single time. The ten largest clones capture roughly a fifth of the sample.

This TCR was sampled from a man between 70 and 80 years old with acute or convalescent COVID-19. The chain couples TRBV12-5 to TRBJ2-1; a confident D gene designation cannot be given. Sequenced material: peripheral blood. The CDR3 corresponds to CASGTLLDEQFF. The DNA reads TGTGCTAGTGGTACTCTTTTGGATGAGCAGTTCTTC.